This TCR beta chain emerged from a study of cytomegalovirus exposure and HLA in healthy donors. On the study more broadly: The roughly 120 validation repertoires matched the approximately 700 first-cohort repertoires in platform, a later analysis reported.

V was shortened by 4 bases and J by 5 bases, with 15 bases between the two germline ends. This CDR3 region has 14 residues. From germline, CDR1 is SGHNT and CDR2 YYREEE (reference sequence). As for this clone: What it recognizes is unknown.

The table came from immunoSEQ multiplex PCR; TCRdb's copy has only in-frame clones and leaves some out. The sample has about 140,000 clones, less than 90% seen once. Overall study findings and caveats: Specificity of three CMV-associated chains for CMV antigens was verified in vitro.

This clonotype was sampled from a man aged 18 to 30 in good health and CMV-seronegative. V is TRBV5-4 and J is TRBJ1-1; no firm D call. Sequencing used PBMCs. The chain's CDR3 is CASSPDSHRTEAFF. The CDR3 DNA reads as TGTGCCAGCAGCCCGGACTCCCATAGGACTGAAGCTTTCTTT. Based on the CDR3 plus reference TRBV5-4 and TRBJ1-1, the full variable domain is ETGVTQSPTHLIKTRGQQVTLRCSSQSGHNTVSWYQQALGQGPQFIFQYYREEENGRGNFPPRFSGLQFPNYSSELNVNALELDDSALYLCASSPDSHRTEAFFGQGTRLTVV.